The 13 T cell receptor beta chains in this list originate from one sample, sequenced in a study of T-cell reconstitution after alpha-beta-depleted transplantation in children. Unique molecular identifiers were incorporated during preparation of the TCRbeta library. From the PCR reads, TCRdb called clonotypes with MiXCR, one entry per CDR3 protein. This sample carries about 640,000 distinct CDR3 sequences, 15% to 20% of them seen once, and the ten largest clones take around 0.96%. This sample comprised PBMCs from the stem cell graft donor, obtained from the stem cell graft. Every receptor here comes from a human donor who donated a stem cell graft to a child with acute myeloid leukemia.

This clonotype was counted only a few times. The rearrangement joins TRBV12-3 or TRBV12-4 to TRBJ1-1; D may be TRBD1 (5 bases). V was pared by 6 bases and J by 5 bases, with 19 bases between. The CDR3 runs to 15 residues. In DNA, the CDR3 is TGTGCCAGCAGGAAGGGGCGTCCAATCGGAACTGAAGCTTTCTTT. Its protein product is CASRKGRPIGTEAFF.

The chain is built from TRBV20-1 and TRBJ2-2, with 9 bases lining up with TRBD2. Germline V CDR1 and CDR2: DFQATT, SNEGSKA (reference sequence). Trimming removed 3 bases from V and 3 bases from J; junction bases left unmatched: 14. The CDR3 has 18 amino acids. This CDR3 reads CSASPTGGGGVYTGELFF. CDR3 DNA sequence: TGCAGTGCTAGTCCAACCGGCGGGGGGGGCGTTTACACCGGGGAGCTGTTTTTT.

There are a few counts of this clonotype. V usage is TRBV6-1 and J usage is TRBJ1-2; 10 nucleotides agree with TRBD1. The CDR3 spans 14 residues. Germline V gene data show CDR1 as MNHNS and CDR2 as SASEGT. V trimming: 3 bases; J trimming: 4 bases; junction bases outside the gene matches: 2. CDR3 region: CASSERTGGYGYTF. In DNA form, the CDR3 reads TGTGCCAGCAGTGAGAGGACAGGGGGCTATGGCTACACCTTC.

In this sample, this clonotype turned up a few times. J is TRBJ2-1 and V is TRBV20-1; D remains ambiguous. CDR3 length: 15 residues. The V gene's germline CDR1 is DFQATT and CDR2 SNEGSKA (reference sequence). With 2 bases removed from V and 1 base from J, the gap between germline ends came to 12 bases. The CDR3 loop reads CSARSDPGSYNEQFF. Here the CDR3 DNA reads TGCAGTGCTAGATCGGACCCAGGATCCTACAATGAGCAGTTCTTC.

In this sample, this clonotype turned up a few times. The chain is built from TRBV7-3 and TRBJ2-1; D unclear. Trimming left V 2 bases short and J 2 bases short, with 10 bases between. The CDR3 is made up of 15 amino acids. The V gene's germline CDR1 is SGHTA and CDR2 FQGTGA. The CDR3 bases are TGTGCCAGCAGCTTAGGGCTGGAAGCCTACAATGAGCAGTTCTTC. Its translation: CASSLGLEAYNEQFF.

Concerning this clonotype: A much more abundant neighbour one base away suggests this may be a read error. V usage is TRBV20-1 and J usage is TRBJ1-3; 8 bases are shared with TRBD1. Germline-derived CDR1 and CDR2 are DFQATT and SNEGSKA (reference sequence). CDR3 size: 13 residues. The CDR3 coding sequence is TGCGGTGCTACGACAGGGGCTGGAAACACCATATATTTT. It codes for CGATTGAGNTIYF.

About this clonotype: A much larger clone lies one base from this, so it may be a read error. V and J are TRBV6-2 or TRBV6-3 and TRBJ2-5; 7 positions agree with TRBD1. V dropped 5 bases and J dropped 4; count of bases not matched to a gene: 10. The CDR3 sequence is 15 residues long. Germline assignment: CDR1 MNHEY and CDR2 SVGEGT. This CDR3 reads CASSPHRGTGETQYF. The CDR3 DNA reads TGTGCCAGCAGTCCCCACAGGGGAACGGGAGAGACCCAGTACTTC.

The chain joins TRBV5-1 to TRBJ2-2, with a tentative D call TRBD2 (6 bases). This CDR3 region has 15 residues. Trimming stripped 5 bases from V and 3 bases from J, with 14 bases between. The germline gives CDR1 SGHRS, CDR2 YFSETQ. The chain's CDR3 is CASSPGEVYTGELFF. DNA for the CDR3: TGCGCCAGCAGTCCCGGGGAGGTTTACACCGGGGAGCTGTTTTTT.

This clonotype was counted between two and nine times. The rearrangement joins TRBV6-6 to TRBJ1-2; D may be TRBD1 (6 bases). The CDR3 has 12 amino acids. In germline, CDR1 is MNHNY, CDR2 SVGAGI (reference sequence). Deletions cut 6 bases from V and 3 bases from J, with 8 bases between. CDR3 DNA sequence: TGTGCCAGCAGGGACAGCTACTATGGCTACACCTTC. Its protein is CASRDSYYGYTF.

The CDR3 protein is CASSVRSSSYNEQFF. For the CDR3, the DNA is TGTGCCAGCAGTGTCCGGTCCAGCTCCTACAATGAGCAGTTCTTC. The V call is TRBV27, the J call TRBJ2-1; D gene uncertain. The CDR3 covers 15 residues. Per the germline V gene, CDR1 is MNHEY and CDR2 is SMNVEV (reference sequence). The V end was cut by 5 bases, the J end by 0 bases, with 11 bases between.

This clonotype showed up just once. V is TRBV15 and J is TRBJ1-5, with 9 bases aligning to TRBD1. Germline CDR1 is LNHNV and CDR2 is YYDKDF (reference sequence). This CDR3 region has 15 residues. Losses at the gene ends were 0 bases for V and 7 bases for J; bases not matched to a gene: 4. The CDR3 DNA follows: TGTGCCACCAGCAGAGAACAGGGGGCACGACAGCCCCAGCATTTT. This gives the protein CATSREQGARQPQHF.

The chain has TRBV5-1 and TRBJ1-4; weak D call: TRBD1 (5 bases). The CDR3 extends over 13 amino acids. Germline values: CDR1 SGHRS, CDR2 YFSETQ. Trimming left V 7 bases short and J 4 bases short, with 11 bases between. This chain's CDR3 is CASRQHDNEKLFF. Written as DNA, the CDR3 is TGCGCCAGCCGACAGCATGATAATGAAAAACTGTTTTTT.

V is TRBV12-3 or TRBV12-4 and J is TRBJ2-2; tentative D call: TRBD2 (5 bases). The CDR3 contains 16 residues. Trimming pared 6 bases from V and 1 base from J, leaving 15 bases between. The CDR3 region is CASSLAQAGNTGELFF. In DNA form, the CDR3 reads TGTGCCAGCAGCCTAGCTCAGGCTGGGAACACCGGGGAGCTGTTTTTT.